This T cell receptor (beta chain) was obtained from a study of shared clonotypes between healthy human individuals. Some 30,000 T cell genomes, or around 200 ng DNA, went into the sorted-subset replicate PCRs. Clones were sequenced by immunoSEQ multiplex PCR, and TCRdb holds only the in-frame ones, with some missing. The data hold 950,000 to 1,100,000 clones, with around 76% observed a single time. General study results and limits: Naive subsets, compared against memory subsets, generally had larger estimated richness values.

In the case of this clone: Its matching antigen is unknown.

The specimen was memory CD4+ T cells sorted from blood. Subset defined: CD45RA-negative fraction. The receptor comes from a man younger than 35 in good health.

In DNA form, the CDR3 reads TGTGCCAGTAGTCCTATAGGAACTTTCAGCTCCTACGAGCAGTACTTC. Amino acids: CASSPIGTFSSYEQYF. The V call is TRBV19, the J call TRBJ2-7; no firm D call. The CDR3 totals 16 residues. V was cut by 5 bases and J by 0 bases, with 17 bases left in between. CDR1 and CDR2 (germline): LNHDA, SQIVND (reference sequence).